This T cell receptor (beta chain) was captured by sequencing in a study of blood T cell repertoires in COVID-19. Turning to the study itself: Samples representing acute and convalescent COVID-19 were sourced from the United States, Italy and Spain.

Here immunoSEQ multiplex PCR was the method, and the copy in TCRdb shows in-frame clones only, minus some. The sample has roughly 100,000 clones, about 89% seen once. The CDR3 loop spans 15 amino acids. With 4 bases clipped from V and 6 bases from J, the junction kept 6 bases outside the gene matches. Germline CDR1 LGHDT, CDR2 YNNKEL (reference sequence). The sample was peripheral blood. This receptor was obtained from a woman in her forties or fifties in a cohort sampled during active COVID-19. V usage is TRBV3-1 (or the pseudogene TRBV3-2) and J usage is TRBJ2-1, with TRBD1 matching 10 bases. This CDR3 reads CASSLPGTGANEQFF. DNA for the CDR3: TGTGCCAGCAGCCTACCTGGGACAGGGGCCAATGAGCAGTTCTTC.